The rows below give T cell receptor beta chains drawn from one sample of a study of cytotoxic CD8 clonotypes in ibrutinib-treated CLL. The repertoire was sequenced with immunoSEQ multiplex PCR; TCRdb's copy has only in-frame clones and lacks some. The data contain about 160,000 clones, roughly 77% of them singletons. Sequencing was performed on PBMCs, taken after 12 months of ibrutinib treatment. The receptor source for this set is a human donor with chronic lymphocytic leukemia. Each CDR3 is given with its conserved first and last residue. D genes are given only for firm matches. Part of the rows lack a size; the others show once, few, many or a class for expanded clones.

clone_size,j_call,v_call,d_call,cdr3_nt,cdr3_aa
once,TRBJ2-7,TRBV5-1,NA,TGCGCCAGCAGATCCTTGCCCTCCGGCTACGAGCAGTACTTC,CASRSLPSGYEQYF
once,TRBJ1-1,TRBV28,NA,TGTGCCAGCAGTTTAGTCAAGAACACTGAAGCTTTCTTT,CASSLVKNTEAFF
NA,TRBJ2-3,TRBV9,TRBD1,TGTGCCAGCAGCGTAGCTACAGGGGTATCGGATACGCAGTATTTT,CASSVATGVSDTQYF
once,TRBJ2-7,TRBV5-5,NA,TGTGCCAGCAGCTCGGGGACATCGATTTACGAGCAGTACTTC,CASSSGTSIYEQYF
NA,TRBJ1-4,TRBV18,NA,TGTGCCAGCTCACGGTCTGAAAAACTGTTTTTT,CASSRSEKLFF
once,TRBJ1-5,TRBV7-8,NA,TGTGCCAGCAGCTTAGGTAATAGGGAAGTAAAGCAGCCCCAGCATTTT,CASSLGNREVKQPQHF
NA,TRBJ2-1,TRBV2,NA,TGTGCCAGCAGTGCCACTAGCTTCAATGAGCAGTTCTTC,CASSATSFNEQFF
NA,TRBJ2-7,TRBV11-2,NA,TGTGCCAGCAGCTTAGGTTGGGACAATTCCTACGAGCAGTACTTC,CASSLGWDNSYEQYF
NA,TRBJ2-7,TRBV27,NA,TGTGCCAGCAGTCCCCTCAGAGCGACTGCCTACGAGCAGTACTTC,CASSPLRATAYEQYF
NA,TRBJ2-1,TRBV5-4,NA,TGTGCCAGCAGCGAGGGTTTGGGTATAGACTTAAACAATGAGCAGTTCTTC,CASSEGLGIDLNNEQFF
NA,TRBJ2-2,TRBV5-1,NA,TGCGCCAGCAGTCAGGTGGAGGCGAACACCGGGGAGCTGTTTTTT,CASSQVEANTGELFF
NA,TRBJ1-2,TRBV7-2,NA,TGTGCCAGCAGCCCACAGACCCTAGATGGCTACACCTTC,CASSPQTLDGYTF
NA,TRBJ2-3,TRBV28,TRBD2,TGTGCCAGCAGTTTAATAGCCGGGACTAGCGGCACAGATACGCAGTATTTT,CASSLIAGTSGTDTQYF
NA,TRBJ2-5,TRBV5-1,NA,TGCGCCAGCAGAGACAACCCCCAGGGAAGCCAAGAGACCCAGTACTTC,CASRDNPQGSQETQYF
NA,TRBJ1-1,TRBV10-3,NA,TGTGCCGCGTCGGGGGGGAGGAACACTGAAGCTTTCTTT,CAASGGRNTEAFF
NA,TRBJ1-5,TRBV7-2,TRBD1,TGTGCCAGCAGCTTAGGACAGGGGACGAACAATCAGCCCCAGCATTTT,CASSLGQGTNNQPQHF
NA,TRBJ1-1,TRBV18,NA,TGTGCCAGCTCACCGGGAAGGGGGACGGGGACTGAAGCTTTCTTT,CASSPGRGTGTEAFF
NA,TRBJ1-1,TRBV2,TRBD1,TGTGCCAGCAGTGTGGGCAGGGGGCTTGGTGAAGCTTTCTTT,CASSVGRGLGEAFF
NA,TRBJ2-2,TRBV11-3,NA,TGTGCCAGCAGCCTGACTATCGACACCGGGGAGCTGTTTTTT,CASSLTIDTGELFF
NA,TRBJ2-2,TRBV15,NA,TGTGCCACCAGCGGTTTTTTGGTGGAAAACACCGGGGAGCTGTTTTTT,CATSGFLVENTGELFF
NA,TRBJ2-3,TRBV29-1,NA,TGCAGCGTTCAAAACACAGATACGCAGTATTTT,CSVQNTDTQYF
NA,TRBJ1-2,TRBV28,NA,TGTGCCAGCAGTTTAAGTCTCCTACAGGGCTATGGCTACACCTTC,CASSLSLLQGYGYTF
NA,TRBJ2-7,TRBV27,TRBD2,TGTGCCAGCAGTTTAATGGCGGGAGCACTCGAGCAGTACTTC,CASSLMAGALEQYF
NA,TRBJ2-1,TRBV7-2,NA,TGTGCCAGCAGCTTAGCAGTATCAACACATGAGCAGTTCTTC,CASSLAVSTHEQFF
NA,TRBJ1-1,TRBV7-3,NA,TGTGCCAGCACCCCCAGGGTAATGAACACTGAAGCTTTCTTT,CASTPRVMNTEAFF
NA,TRBJ2-3,TRBV5-4,TRBD2,TGTGCCAGCAGCCTAGGGACTAGCGGGTCTAGCACAGATACGCAGTATTTT,CASSLGTSGSSTDTQYF
NA,TRBJ2-1,TRBV4-3,TRBD2,TGCGCCAGCAGCCAGGAAACTAGCGGGAGCTCCTACAATGAGCAGTTCTTC,CASSQETSGSSYNEQFF
NA,TRBJ1-2,TRBV28,NA,TGTGCCAGCAGAGGCATGGGTGGCTACACCTTC,CASRGMGGYTF
NA,TRBJ2-6,TRBV14,TRBD1,TGTGCCAGCAGCAGAAACCAGGGGGCCGGACGGGGAGGGGCCAACGTCCTGACTTTC,CASSRNQGAGRGGANVLTF
NA,TRBJ2-2,TRBV6-1,NA,TGTGCCAGCATGTGGGGCCCCCTCGGTGGCGGGGAGCTGTTTTTT,CASMWGPLGGGELFF
NA,TRBJ1-4,TRBV7-9,TRBD1,TGTGCCAGCAGCCTCCGCCCGCGGACAGGGGCTAATGAAAAACTGTTTTTT,CASSLRPRTGANEKLFF
NA,TRBJ1-3,TRBV28,NA,TGTGCCAGCAGGGATCGGGGAAACACCATATATTTT,CASRDRGNTIYF
NA,TRBJ1-6,TRBV4-2,NA,TGTGCCAGCAGCCAACTCAATTCACCCCTCCACTTT,CASSQLNSPLHF
NA,TRBJ2-5,TRBV28,TRBD2,TGTGCCAGCAGTATAGCGGGGACCCAAGAGACCCAGTACTTC,CASSIAGTQETQYF
NA,TRBJ2-7,TRBV28,NA,TGTGCCAGCAACCGGGGGCTCGGGTCCTACGAGCAGTACTTC,CASNRGLGSYEQYF
NA,TRBJ2-1,TRBV6-6,NA,TGTGCCAGCAGTTTGGCTAGCATCAATGAGCAGTTCTTC,CASSLASINEQFF
NA,TRBJ2-1,TRBV13,NA,TGTGCCAGCAGCTTAGGGACAGCCAATGAGCAGTTCTTC,CASSLGTANEQFF
NA,TRBJ2-1,TRBV27,TRBD1,TGTGCCAGCAGGGACAGGGGTATTTTCAATGAGCAGTTCTTC,CASRDRGIFNEQFF
NA,TRBJ1-5,TRBV19,NA,TGTGCCAGTAGTATAGATCGGGGTCAGCCCCAGCATTTT,CASSIDRGQPQHF
NA,TRBJ2-3,TRBV6-6,NA,TGTGCCAGCAGTTACTCCAACTACGGGAGAGGTACGCAGTATTTT,CASSYSNYGRGTQYF
medium-sized,TRBJ1-1,TRBV4-3,NA,TGCGCCAGCAGCCAATACTCAGGTAACACTGAAGCTTTCTTT,CASSQYSGNTEAFF
NA,TRBJ1-6,TRBV28,NA,TGTGCCAGCAGTTTAGCGAGCCGAATTTCACCCCTCCACTTT,CASSLASRISPLHF
NA,TRBJ2-1,TRBV27,TRBD1,TGTGCCAGCAGCCAGGGTGGGTGGAGACAGGGGAGCCGAGATAATGAGCAGTTCTTC,CASSQGGWRQGSRDNEQFF
NA,TRBJ1-4,TRBV6-1,NA,TGTGCCAGCAGTGAAGGGGCCAGGGTTGAAAAACTGTTTTTT,CASSEGARVEKLFF
NA,TRBJ1-2,TRBV7-9,NA,TGTGCCAGCAGCCGGGACGGAGACACTTATGGCTACACCTTC,CASSRDGDTYGYTF
NA,TRBJ2-5,TRBV7-2,NA,TGTGCCAGCAGCTTATCCGGGGGCTGGGAGACCCAGTACTTC,CASSLSGGWETQYF
NA,TRBJ2-7,TRBV5-6,TRBD2,TGTGCCAGCAGCTGGGGGGGCTACGAGCAGTACTTC,CASSWGGYEQYF
NA,TRBJ1-6,TRBV19,NA,TGTGCCAGTAGGGGGGGACCCCTATATAATTCACCCCTCCACTTT,CASRGGPLYNSPLHF
NA,TRBJ1-4,TRBV4-2,NA,TGTGCCAGCAGTCCAGGAGACGCTAATGAAAAACTGTTTTTT,CASSPGDANEKLFF
NA,TRBJ2-7,TRBV19,NA,TGTGCCAGTAGTATCGGTATCGACTACGAGCAGTACTTC,CASSIGIDYEQYF
few,TRBJ2-3,TRBV7-2,TRBD2,TGTGCCAGCAGCCTAGGGACTAGCGGGACGAGGCCAGATACGCAGTATTTT,CASSLGTSGTRPDTQYF
NA,TRBJ2-1,TRBV7-3,NA,TGTGCCAGCAGCCCTTCCCCTACCCGCTCCTACAATGAGCAGTTCTTC,CASSPSPTRSYNEQFF
NA,TRBJ1-2,TRBV14,TRBD1,TGTGCCAGCAGCCCCCGGACAGGGAGGGGCTACACCTTC,CASSPRTGRGYTF
NA,TRBJ2-2,TRBV18,NA,TGTGCCAGCTCACCATTTAACACCGGGGAGCTGTTTTTT,CASSPFNTGELFF
NA,TRBJ2-7,TRBV6-1,NA,TGTGCCAGCAGGGGGTACAGGGTCCACGAGCAGTACTTC,CASRGYRVHEQYF
NA,TRBJ2-3,TRBV19,NA,TGTGCCAGTAGTATAGAGGGGGCTAGTCAAGGAGATACGCAGTATTTT,CASSIEGASQGDTQYF
NA,TRBJ2-1,TRBV4-3,NA,TGCGCCAGCAGCCAAGAGCTGAACAATGAGCAGTTCTTC,CASSQELNNEQFF